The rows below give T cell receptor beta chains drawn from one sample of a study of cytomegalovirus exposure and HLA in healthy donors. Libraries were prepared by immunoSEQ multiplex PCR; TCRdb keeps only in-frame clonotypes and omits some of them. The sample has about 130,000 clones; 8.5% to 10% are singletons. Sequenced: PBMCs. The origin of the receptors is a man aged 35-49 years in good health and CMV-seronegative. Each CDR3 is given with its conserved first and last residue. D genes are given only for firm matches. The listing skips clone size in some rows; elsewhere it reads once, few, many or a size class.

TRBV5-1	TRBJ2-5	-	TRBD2	TGCGCCAGCAGCCGAACTAGCGGGGGGGAAAAGACCCAGTACTTC	CASSRTSGGEKTQYF
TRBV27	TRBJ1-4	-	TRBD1	TGTGCCAGCAGTGACGACAGGGGCAATGAAAAACTGTTTTTT	CASSDDRGNEKLFF
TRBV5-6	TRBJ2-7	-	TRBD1	TGTGCCAGCAGCTTGGCCCGGGACAGGGTGGCGATCGGCGACTACGAGCAGTACTTC	CASSLARDRVAIGDYEQYF
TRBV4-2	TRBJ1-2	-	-	TGTGCCAGCAGCCAAGGGGCAGGGTTAAGTAACTATGGCTACACCTTC	CASSQGAGLSNYGYTF
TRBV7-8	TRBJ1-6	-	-	TGTGCCAGCAGCTCCCTCCCCTATAATTCACCCCTCCACTTT	CASSSLPYNSPLHF
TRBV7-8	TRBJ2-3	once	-	TGTGCCAGCAGCTCCAGACAAAGCACAGATACGCAGTATTTT	CASSSRQSTDTQYF
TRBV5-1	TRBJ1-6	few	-	TGCGCCAGCAGCGAACAGGGTTCGACACCCCTCCACTTT	CASSEQGSTPLHF
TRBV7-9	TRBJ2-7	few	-	TGTGCCAGCAGCTTCCCGGGGTCCTACGAGCAGTACTTC	CASSFPGSYEQYF
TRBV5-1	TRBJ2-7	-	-	TGCGCCAGCAGCTGGGGGGACTCCTACGAGCAGTACTTC	CASSWGDSYEQYF
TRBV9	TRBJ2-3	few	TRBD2	TGTGCCAGCAGCGTAGCTACGAGCGGGGGACGCACAGATACGCAGTATTTT	CASSVATSGGRTDTQYF
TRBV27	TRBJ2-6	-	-	TGTGCCAGCAGAGGGGGGGGTTCTTTCTCTGGGGCCAACGTCCTGACTTTC	CASRGGGSFSGANVLTF
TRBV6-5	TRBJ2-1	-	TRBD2	TGTGCCAGCAGTTCGACTAGCGGAAGATCCTACAATGAGCAGTTCTTC	CASSSTSGRSYNEQFF
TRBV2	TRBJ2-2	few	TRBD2	TGTGCCAGCAATGGTCTAGCGGGGGGGAGAAACACCGGGGAACTGTTTTTT	CASNGLAGGRNTGELFF
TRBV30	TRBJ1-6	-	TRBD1	TGTGCCTGGAGGGCCGGGACAGGGAATTCACCCCTCCACTTT	CAWRAGTGNSPLHF
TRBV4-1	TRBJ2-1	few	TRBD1	TGCGCCAGCAGCCGGACAGGTTGGATAGATGAGCAGTTCTTC	CASSRTGWIDEQFF
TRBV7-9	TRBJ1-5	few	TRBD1	TGTGCCAGCAGCTTAGGCACAGGGGTTCAGCCCCAGCATTTT	CASSLGTGVQPQHF
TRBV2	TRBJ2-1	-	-	TGTGCCAGCAGTGACTGGACAGACAATGAGCAGTTCTTC	CASSDWTDNEQFF
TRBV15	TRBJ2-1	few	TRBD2	TGTGCCACCAGCAGAGGACTAGCGGGGGGGACCGAGCAGTTCTTC	CATSRGLAGGTEQFF
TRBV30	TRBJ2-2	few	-	TGTGCCTGGAGCCAGTCGAACACCGGGGAGCTGTTTTTT	CAWSQSNTGELFF
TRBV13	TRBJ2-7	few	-	TGTGCCAGCAGCTTAGGGAAAGGGGCCTACGAGCAGTACTTC	CASSLGKGAYEQYF
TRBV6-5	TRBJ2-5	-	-	TGTGCCAGCAGTTCCCTGGAGGGGGGGGTTGAGACCCAGTACTTC	CASSSLEGGVETQYF
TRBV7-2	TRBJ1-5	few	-	TGTGCCAGCAGCTTAGCAGCGGTCTCCAATCAGCCCCAGCATTTT	CASSLAAVSNQPQHF
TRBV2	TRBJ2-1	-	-	TGTGCCAGCAGTGGCCCAGCGGGCTACAATGAGCAGTTCTTC	CASSGPAGYNEQFF
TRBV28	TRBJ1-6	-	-	TGTGCCAGCAGTTTTGACGACAGAAATAATTCACCCCTCCACTTT	CASSFDDRNNSPLHF
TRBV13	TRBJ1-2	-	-	TGTGCCAGCAGCTTATACAGGGCCGACTATGGCTACACCTTC	CASSLYRADYGYTF
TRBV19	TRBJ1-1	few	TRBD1	TGTGCCAGTAGAATGTCCGACAGGGGGCTCACTGAAGCTTTCTTT	CASRMSDRGLTEAFF
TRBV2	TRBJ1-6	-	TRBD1	TGTGCCAGCACCCAGGGGGCCCTAAATAATTCACCCCTCCACTTT	CASTQGALNNSPLHF
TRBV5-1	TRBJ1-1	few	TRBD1	TGCGCCAGCGCATCGGACAGGGACACTGAAGCTTTCTTT	CASASDRDTEAFF
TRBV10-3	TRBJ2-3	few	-	TGTGCCATCAGTGCATTAGCGAGTGCAGATACGCAGTATTTT	CAISALASADTQYF
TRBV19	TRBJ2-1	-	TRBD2	TGTGCCAGTAGTACGTTAGCGGGGGGCTACAATGAGCAGTTCTTC	CASSTLAGGYNEQFF
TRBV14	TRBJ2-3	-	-	TGTGCCAGCAGCCAAGATCCGGGGTTTACAGATACGCAGTATTTT	CASSQDPGFTDTQYF
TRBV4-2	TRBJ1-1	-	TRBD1	TGTGCCAGCAGCCAGTCGGGCAGGGGGGACACTGAAGCTTTCTTT	CASSQSGRGDTEAFF
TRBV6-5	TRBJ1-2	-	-	TGTGCCAGCGGGCGCGATTATGGCTACACCTTC	CASGRDYGYTF
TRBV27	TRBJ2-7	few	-	TGTGCCAGCAGTCGAGCCACGGTCTACGAGCAGTACTTC	CASSRATVYEQYF
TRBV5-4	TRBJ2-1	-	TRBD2	TGTGCCAGCAGCTTGTGGGGGGGTCAGTTGCAGTTCTTC	CASSLWGGQLQFF
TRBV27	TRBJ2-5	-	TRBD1	TGTGCCAGCACCGCAGGACAGGGGTGGCAGACCCAGTACTTC	CASTAGQGWQTQYF
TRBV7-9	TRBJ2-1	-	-	TGTGCCAGCAGCAACCGACAGTCCAATGAGCAGTTCTTC	CASSNRQSNEQFF
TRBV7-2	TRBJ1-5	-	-	TGTGCCAGCAGCTTACGAGGGGGTGATCAGCCCCAGCATTTT	CASSLRGGDQPQHF
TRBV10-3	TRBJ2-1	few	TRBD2	TGTGCCATCAGTGAAGGGCTAGCGGGTAAGAGCTCCTACAATGAGCAGTTCTTC	CAISEGLAGKSSYNEQFF
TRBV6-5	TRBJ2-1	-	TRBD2	TGTGCCAGCAGTAAGGGACTAGCGGGGGGCAATGAGCAGTTCTTC	CASSKGLAGGNEQFF
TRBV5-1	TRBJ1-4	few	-	TGCGCCAGCAGCCGACAGTCCTACAATGAAAAACTGTTTTTT	CASSRQSYNEKLFF
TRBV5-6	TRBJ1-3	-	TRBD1	TGTGCCAGCAGCTTTGGGACAGGGACCTCTGGAAACACCATATATTTT	CASSFGTGTSGNTIYF
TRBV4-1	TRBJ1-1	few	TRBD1	TGCGCCAGCAGCCCGACAGGGTTGAACACTGAAGCTTTCTTT	CASSPTGLNTEAFF